Each of the 19 T cell receptor beta chains below was sequenced from the same sample in a study of blood T cell repertoires in COVID-19. Sequencing was performed with immunoSEQ multiplex PCR; in TCRdb, only in-frame clones are kept and a portion is missing. The sample lists some 430,000 clones; around 90% were seen once. Sequenced material: PBMCs or T cells enriched from blood (not recorded which). Every receptor here comes from a man aged 18 to 29 who had recovered from COVID-19.

This clone appeared once. The chain combines TRBV3-1 (or the pseudogene TRBV3-2) with TRBJ2-7; D uncertain. Trimming removed 3 bases at V and 3 bases at J, with 15 bases between. The CDR3 sequence is 15 residues long. Germline V CDR1 and CDR2: LGHDT, YNNKEL (reference sequence). For the CDR3, the DNA is TGTGCCAGCAGCCAGAGAGACTCCAAGAGCTACGAGCAGTACTTC. Residues: CASSQRDSKSYEQYF.

In this sample, this clone turned up once. This chain links TRBV4-2 with TRBJ2-3, with TRBD1 matching over 7 bases. V lost 5 bases to trimming and J lost 2 bases; unmatched junction nucleotides: 4. CDR3 length equals 14 residues. The germline V gene has CDR1 LGHNA and CDR2 YNFKEQ. CDR3 bases: TGTGCCAGCAGCTGGGACAGAGTCACAGATACGCAGTATTTT. Translated: CASSWDRVTDTQYF.

The genes are TRBV5-5 and TRBJ1-1; possible D gene TRBD1, 5 bases. Germline loops: CDR1 SGHKS, CDR2 YYEKEE (reference sequence). This CDR3 region has 15 residues. Trimming took off 4 bases at V and 0 bases at J, with 13 bases between the two ends. CDR3 sequence reads: CASSLVGGLNTEAFF. The DNA of the CDR3 is TGTGCCAGCAGCCTAGTGGGGGGGTTGAACACTGAAGCTTTCTTT.

The V gene is TRBV19, the J gene TRBJ1-2; D unresolved. CDR1 and CDR2 (germline): LNHDA, SQIVND (reference sequence). The CDR3 covers 16 residues. V gave up 4 bases and J gave up 4 bases, with 19 bases separating them. The CDR3 reads CASSTRLSGSLYGYTF. In DNA form, the CDR3 reads TGTGCCAGTAGTACTAGGCTCTCCGGCAGTCTCTATGGCTACACCTTC.

The genes are TRBV5-1 and TRBJ2-6; a possible D gene is TRBD1 (5 bases). V lost 2 bases, J lost 1 base, and 13 bases lay in between. The CDR3 runs 17 residues. Germline lookup yields CDR1 SGHRS and CDR2 YFSETQ. This CDR3 is CASSFQGQNSGANVLTF. The CDR3 nucleotides read TGCGCCAGCAGCTTCCAGGGCCAGAATTCTGGGGCCAACGTCCTGACTTTC.

The chain links TRBV19 to TRBJ1-5; no firm D call. The CDR3 totals 13 residues. The germline V and J ends were trimmed by 5 bases and 7 bases, with 12 bases remaining between them. CDR1 is LNHDA and CDR2 is SQIVND in the germline V gene (reference sequence). CDR3 nucleotides: TGTGCCAGTAGTCCACTCGAGGGACAGCCCCAGCATTTT. Protein sequence: CASSPLEGQPQHF.

The V and J genes are TRBV28 and TRBJ2-7, with TRBD2 identical over 8 bases. There are 15 residues in the CDR3. V lost 1 base to trimming and J lost 2 bases; unmatched junction nucleotides: 4. The germline V gene has CDR1 MDHEN and CDR2 SYDVKM. CDR3 residues: CASSLLSREAYEQYF. In nucleotides, the CDR3 is TGTGCCAGCAGTTTATTATCGCGGGAGGCCTACGAGCAGTACTTC.

This chain connects TRBV10-3 to TRBJ2-5, with 8 bases matching TRBD1. The V gene's germline CDR1 is ENHRY and CDR2 SYGVKD. The CDR3 runs to 14 residues. V was clipped by 4 bases and J by 5 bases; unmatched bases: 6. CDR3 loop: CAISASGGEETQYF. The CDR3 DNA follows: TGTGCCATCAGTGCCTCAGGGGGCGAGGAGACCCAGTACTTC.

The genes are TRBV10-2 and TRBJ1-1; 11 nucleotides line up with TRBD1. V lost 6 bases and J lost 5; bases outside the gene matches: 5. The germline gives CDR1 WSHSY, CDR2 SAAADI. The CDR3 consists of 14 residues. CDR3 protein: CASSPGTGGTEAFF. CDR3 bases: TGCGCCAGCAGCCCCGGGACAGGGGGGACTGAAGCTTTCTTT.

This chain joins TRBV24-1 and TRBJ1-1, with D uncertain. The CDR3 consists of 14 residues. Trimming left V 4 bases short and J 1 base short, with 9 bases between. Germline assignment: CDR1 KGHDR and CDR2 SFDVKD. The CDR3 nucleotides read TGTGCCACCAGTGAAAATACAGAGAACACTGAAGCTTTCTTT. This gives the protein CATSENTENTEAFF.

The J gene is TRBJ2-1, the V gene TRBV2; 8 bases are a match to TRBD1. V was pared by 3 bases and J by 2 bases, with 3 bases of the junction left unmatched. This CDR3 is 15 amino acids long. CDR1 is SNHLY and CDR2 is FYNNEI in the germline V gene. The CDR3 loop reads CASSDDRGTYNEQFF. DNA of the CDR3: TGTGCCAGCAGTGATGACAGGGGAACCTACAATGAGCAGTTCTTC.

The chain combines TRBV6-5 with TRBJ1-5; D might be TRBD1 (6 bases). The ends were cut back, 6 bases at V and 0 bases at J, with 12 bases in the middle. This CDR3 spans 15 amino acids. Looked up from germline, CDR1 is MNHEY and CDR2 is SVGAGI. CDR3 nucleotide sequence: TGTGCCAGCAGCCGTGGACAGCTTAGCAATCAGCCCCAGCATTTT. Protein product: CASSRGQLSNQPQHF.

CDR3 coding DNA: TGTGCCAGCAGTTCGGGGGGGCTTATTAATTCACCCCTCCACTTT. Its protein is CASSSGGLINSPLHF. The J gene is TRBJ1-6, the V gene TRBV2; D is perhaps TRBD1 (6 bases). Trimming removed 5 bases from V and 6 bases from J, with 14 bases in between. Germline loops: CDR1 SNHLY, CDR2 FYNNEI. This CDR3 comprises 15 residues.

The rearrangement uses TRBV19 and TRBJ1-3, with TRBD1 matching over 7 bases. The germline gives CDR1 LNHDA, CDR2 SQIVND (reference sequence). The CDR3 has 15 amino acids. V shed 6 bases, J shed 1 base, and the junction held 6 bases outside the gene matches. The CDR3 nucleotides read TGTGCCAGTAGGAGTCTGGGACAGTCTGGAAACACCATATATTTT. Translated: CASRSLGQSGNTIYF.

The V and J genes are TRBV21-1 and TRBJ1-5; whether TRBD1, the table's D call, matches the DNA was not checked. TRBV21-1 is shown as a pseudogene. CDR3 size: 14 residues. DNA for the CDR3: TGTGCCAGCAGCGGCTTGTATAACAATCAGCCCCAGCATTTT. Translating gives CASSGLYNNQPQHF.

The rearrangement links TRBV28 to TRBJ2-7; TRBD1 matches 8 bases. The V gene end was trimmed by 2 bases and the J gene end by 4 bases; junction bases not matched to a gene: 7. The CDR3 is 15 residues long. Per germline, CDR1 MDHEN and CDR2 SYDVKM. The CDR3 region has the DNA TGTGCCAGCAGTTTAGGACAGGGTCGTGGGTACGAGCAGTACTTC. Encoded protein: CASSLGQGRGYEQYF.

There are a few counts of this clone. The chain carries TRBV9 and TRBJ1-5; possible D gene TRBD1, 5 bases. Looked up from germline, CDR1 is SGDLS and CDR2 is YYNGEE. The CDR3 loop spans 14 amino acids. The ends were cut back, 3 bases at V and 9 bases at J, with 16 bases in the middle. Written as DNA, the CDR3 is TGTGCCAGCAGCGAGACCGACAGCCCTCGGCCCCAGCATTTT. Amino acid sequence: CASSETDSPRPQHF.

V is TRBV5-4 and J is TRBJ2-7; 9 bases match TRBD1. Germline V gene sequence: CDR1 SGHNT, CDR2 YYREEE (reference sequence). Germline trimming cut 3 bases from V and 0 bases from J; bases unmatched to any gene: 4. There are 15 residues in the CDR3. CDR3 loop: CASSWGTGPSYEQYF. CDR3 bases: TGTGCCAGCAGCTGGGGGACAGGGCCCTCCTACGAGCAGTACTTC. The whole variable domain, remainder taken from reference TRBV5-4 and TRBJ2-7, is ETGVTQSPTHLIKTRGQQVTLRCSSQSGHNTVSWYQQALGQGPQFIFQYYREEENGRGNFPPRFSGLQFPNYSSELNVNALELDDSALYLCASSWGTGPSYEQYFGPGTRLTVT.

V usage is TRBV6-2 or TRBV6-3 and J usage is TRBJ2-2, with D perhaps TRBD1 (6 bases). This CDR3 comprises 14 residues. The germline CDR1 and CDR2 sequences are MNHEY and SVGEGT. The germline V and J ends were trimmed by 5 bases and 2 bases, with 9 bases remaining between them. The CDR3 nucleotides are TGTGCCAGCAGTCGGACAGAAAACACCGGGGAGCTGTTTTTT. Translation: CASSRTENTGELFF.